The 30 T cell receptor beta chains given below trace back to one sample, sequenced in a study of cytomegalovirus exposure and HLA in healthy donors. The PCR employed 60 Vbeta primers together with 13 Jbeta primers. Libraries were prepared by immunoSEQ multiplex PCR; TCRdb keeps only in-frame clonotypes and omits some of them. The profile covers 110,000 to 150,000 clones, with about 70% appearing a single time and roughly 2% taken by the ten largest. The sequencing sample was made of PBMCs. The receptors shown here come from an older woman in good health and CMV-seropositive.

The chain joins TRBV2 to TRBJ1-2; 7 positions agree with TRBD1. J was trimmed by 8 bases and V by 7 bases; bases with no gene match: 13. Germline V gives CDR1 SNHLY, CDR2 FYNNEI. The CDR3 runs to 14 residues. CDR3 region: CASKGDRTSIGYTF. The CDR3 DNA reads as TGTGCCAGCAAGGGGGACAGAACCTCTATCGGCTACACCTTC.

J is TRBJ1-6 and V is TRBV6-5, with 7 bases fitting TRBD1. The CDR3 length is 15 residues. Germline V gene lookup returns CDR1 MNHEY and CDR2 SVGAGI. With 6 bases clipped from V and 7 bases from J, the junction kept 9 bases outside the gene matches. The chain's CDR3 is CASRRGTERNSPLHF. The CDR3 region has the DNA TGTGCCAGCAGACGCGGGACAGAGCGCAATTCACCCCTCCACTTT.

The gene calls are TRBV5-4 and TRBJ1-6; D is undetermined. Germline V gives CDR1 SGHNT, CDR2 YYREEE (reference sequence). This CDR3 is built from 16 residues. V dropped 3 bases and J dropped 9 bases, with 19 bases sitting between them. The CDR3 DNA reads as TGTGCCAGCAGCTCGGTGGAGGGAACTTTACGTTCACCCCTCCACTTT. Translating gives CASSSVEGTLRSPLHF.

The chain uses TRBV14 and TRBJ1-4; D gene uncertain. Per germline, CDR1 SGHDN and CDR2 FVKESK. This CDR3 contains 13 residues. V was shortened by 4 bases and J by 8 bases, with 11 bases between the two germline ends. CDR3 sequence (DNA): TGTGCCAGCAGCCCACGACTCTCGGAAAAACTGTTTTTT. Translated: CASSPRLSEKLFF.

This rearrangement joins TRBV9 to TRBJ2-7; 13 nucleotides align to TRBD2. Germline CDR1 is SGDLS and CDR2 is YYNGEE. Unmatched junction bases numbered 8, after V lost 4 bases and J lost 7 bases. The CDR3 is 15 amino acids. CDR3 nucleotide sequence: TGTGCCAGCAGCCTCGGACTAGCGGGAGTAGGGGAGCAGTACTTC. Translation gives CASSLGLAGVGEQYF. The whole variable domain, filled in from reference TRBV9 and TRBJ2-7, reads DSGVTQTPKHLITATGQRVTLRCSPRSGDLSVYWYQQSLDQGLQFLIQYYNGEERAKGNILERFSAQQFPDLHSELNLSSLELGDSALYFCASSLGLAGVGEQYFGPGTRLTVT.

The gene calls are TRBV28 and TRBJ1-5, with D possibly being TRBD1 (5 bases). Germline assignment: CDR1 MDHEN and CDR2 SYDVKM. V lost 4 bases and J lost 5, with 18 bases in between. CDR3 length: 16 amino acids. The CDR3 spells CASSSSIRAGDQPQHF. The DNA of the CDR3 is TGTGCCAGCAGTTCCTCGATCCGGGCGGGGGATCAGCCCCAGCATTTT.

This clone appeared a few times. The V gene is TRBV28, the J gene TRBJ2-6; a possible D gene is TRBD1 (6 bases). Germline-derived CDR1 and CDR2 are MDHEN and SYDVKM. The ends were cut back, 5 bases at V and 0 bases at J, with 11 bases in the middle. The CDR3 consists of 16 residues. The CDR3 is CASSLDRHSGANVLTF. CDR3 nucleotide sequence: TGTGCCAGCAGTCTCGACAGGCACTCTGGGGCCAACGTCCTGACTTTC.

This chain joins TRBV10-3 and TRBJ2-1, with TRBD2 identical over 13 bases. CDR1 and CDR2 from the germline V gene are ENHRY and SYGVKD. Germline trimming cut 5 bases from V and 6 bases from J; bases unmatched to any gene: 7. The CDR3 is 16 amino acids. The CDR3 protein is CAISNPGTSGTNEQFF. The CDR3 DNA follows: TGTGCCATCAGTAACCCCGGGACTAGCGGGACCAATGAGCAGTTCTTC.

The chain combines TRBV5-4 with TRBJ2-5, with D tentatively TRBD2 (5 bases). V gave up 0 bases and J gave up 2 bases, with 11 bases separating them. Germline V gives CDR1 SGHNT, CDR2 YYREEE (reference sequence). The length of the CDR3 is 15 residues. The CDR3 DNA is TGTGCCAGCAGCTTGGACGGGGTCGGTCAAGAGACCCAGTACTTC. Amino acid sequence: CASSLDGVGQETQYF.

The chain recombines TRBV5-4 with TRBJ1-1; 8 bases line up with TRBD1. The germline gives CDR1 SGHNT, CDR2 YYREEE (reference sequence). The length of the CDR3 is 13 residues. V was pared by 5 bases and J by 4 bases, with 4 bases of the junction left unmatched. CDR3 amino acids: CASRAGTGTEAFF. Here the CDR3 DNA reads TGTGCCAGCAGAGCCGGGACAGGCACTGAAGCTTTCTTT.

The chain employs TRBV5-6 and TRBJ1-2; 12 nucleotides align to TRBD1. Unmatched junction bases numbered 10, after V lost 3 bases and J lost 10 bases. Germline values: CDR1 SGHDT, CDR2 YYEEEE. The CDR3 contains 15 residues. The CDR3 DNA follows: TGTGCCAGCAGCTCCCGGGGACAGGGGGCGTTCGTCTACACCTTC. Its protein product is CASSSRGQGAFVYTF.

The rearrangement joins TRBV29-1 to TRBJ2-1; possibly TRBD1 for D (5 bases). This CDR3 is built from 14 residues. The germline gives CDR1 SQVTM, CDR2 ANQGSEA. Trimming took 8 bases from V and 0 from J, leaving 14 bases between them. CDR3 DNA sequence: TGCAGCTCTGACAGCTATGTCTCCTACAATGAGCAGTTCTTC. It translates to CSSDSYVSYNEQFF.

This chain joins TRBV30 and TRBJ1-5; D might be TRBD1 (6 bases). The CDR3 is 13 amino acids. The V and J ends lost 2 bases and 6 bases respectively, with 11 bases between them. Looked up from germline, CDR1 is GTSNPN and CDR2 is SVGIG (reference sequence). Written as DNA, the CDR3 is TGTGCCTGGAGTAAACAGGGATTTCAGCCCCAGCATTTT. It specifies CAWSKQGFQPQHF.

The sample holds one count of this clone. V is TRBV7-2 and J is TRBJ2-7; D ambiguous. From germline, CDR1 is SGHTA and CDR2 FQGNSA. The V gene lost 3 bases and the J gene lost 0 bases, with 12 bases spanning the gap. This CDR3 spans 15 amino acids. CDR3: CASSLAFVSSYEQYF. Here the CDR3 DNA reads TGTGCCAGCAGCTTGGCCTTCGTAAGCTCCTACGAGCAGTACTTC.

This clone was seen a few times. This chain connects TRBV2 to TRBJ2-3; possibly TRBD2 for D (6 bases). Germline V lookup: CDR1 SNHLY, CDR2 FYNNEI. This CDR3 has 12 amino acids. V shed 1 base and J shed 11 bases, with 10 bases lying between them. The CDR3 DNA follows: TGTGCCAGCAGTGAAGGAGGGACTCGGCAGTATTTT. This gives the protein CASSEGGTRQYF.

The chain employs TRBV30 and TRBJ1-5, with TRBD1 as a possible D gene (6 bases). The CDR3 has 13 residues. The ends were cut back, 6 bases at V and 4 bases at J, with 13 bases in the middle. Germline CDR1 and CDR2: GTSNPN and SVGIG (reference sequence). In nucleotides, the CDR3 is TGTGCCTGCTCCGGAAGGGGGAATCAGCCCCAGCATTTT. It translates to CACSGRGNQPQHF.

This chain connects TRBV10-3 to TRBJ2-7; D is unclear. V lost 2 bases and J lost 0, with 8 bases in between. This CDR3 comprises 14 residues. The germline gives CDR1 ENHRY, CDR2 SYGVKD. The CDR3 region has the DNA TGTGCCATCAGTGAGAGCCAGGACTCCTACGAGCAGTACTTC. Translation gives CAISESQDSYEQYF.

The V gene is TRBV5-1, the J gene TRBJ2-7; TRBD2 aligns across 9 bases. This CDR3 comprises 15 residues. Germline V lookup: CDR1 SGHRS, CDR2 YFSETQ. V gave up 0 bases and J gave up 1 base; unmatched junction bases: 2. The CDR3 bases are TGCGCCAGCAGCTTGGTAGCGGGGGATTCCTACGAGCAGTACTTC. It translates to CASSLVAGDSYEQYF.

The V and J genes are TRBV12-5 and TRBJ1-1; possibly TRBD1 for D (6 bases). V gave up 1 base and J gave up 6 bases, with 12 bases separating them. Germline V gene lookup returns CDR1 LGHNT and CDR2 FRNRAP. CDR3 length: 14 residues. CDR3 residues: CASGLAGDSAEAFF. In DNA, the CDR3 is TGTGCTAGTGGTTTGGCAGGGGATTCGGCTGAAGCTTTCTTT.

This chain links TRBV27 with TRBJ2-5; D is perhaps TRBD2 (5 bases). Deletions cut 2 bases from V and 1 base from J, with 11 bases between. Looked up from germline, CDR1 is MNHEY and CDR2 is SMNVEV (reference sequence). CDR3 length: 15 amino acids. In DNA form, the CDR3 reads TGTGCCAGCAGTTTAATGAGCGGCCCCCAAGAGACCCAGTACTTC. Translated: CASSLMSGPQETQYF.

The chain has TRBV15 and TRBJ2-2; D is unresolved. The V gene's germline CDR1 is LNHNV and CDR2 YYDKDF (reference sequence). The germline V and J ends were trimmed by 0 bases and 0 bases, with 5 bases remaining between them. The CDR3 has 15 amino acids. The DNA of the CDR3 is TGTGCCACCAGCAGAGATCCCACGAACACCGGGGAGCTGTTTTTT. Amino acid sequence: CATSRDPTNTGELFF.

The J gene is TRBJ2-7, the V gene TRBV9, with 8 bases that match TRBD1. CDR1 is SGDLS and CDR2 is YYNGEE in the germline V gene. V was pared by 6 bases and J by 3 bases, with 11 bases of the junction left unmatched. The CDR3 has 15 residues. The CDR3 DNA is TGTGCCAGCAACCCCGGGGACAGGTCAGGCTACGAGCAGTACTTC. It translates to CASNPGDRSGYEQYF. The full variable domain, its missing parts supplied by reference TRBV9 and TRBJ2-7, is DSGVTQTPKHLITATGQRVTLRCSPRSGDLSVYWYQQSLDQGLQFLIQYYNGEERAKGNILERFSAQQFPDLHSELNLSSLELGDSALYFCASNPGDRSGYEQYFGPGTRLTVT.

This clone has just a few counts. This chain joins TRBV25-1 and TRBJ1-2, with 10 bases matching TRBD1. V dropped 3 bases and J dropped 4; count of bases not matched to a gene: 2. The CDR3 length is 14 residues. The germline V gene has CDR1 MGHDK and CDR2 SYGVNS. The CDR3: CASSEGDRGYGYTF. In nucleotides, the CDR3 is TGTGCCAGCAGTGAGGGGGACAGGGGCTATGGCTACACCTTC.

The chain recombines TRBV5-1 with TRBJ2-7, with a tentative D call TRBD1 (7 bases). Between the trimmed V and J ends, which lost 2 bases and 2 bases, there was a span of 14 bases. The CDR3 loop spans 15 amino acids. The germline gives CDR1 SGHRS, CDR2 YFSETQ. The CDR3 spells CASSFGGTVAYEQYF. The DNA of the CDR3 is TGCGCCAGCAGCTTCGGCGGGACAGTTGCCTACGAGCAGTACTTC.

The chain uses TRBV5-1 and TRBJ1-1; 11 bases are a match to TRBD1. This CDR3 comprises 14 residues. Germline V gene lookup returns CDR1 SGHRS and CDR2 YFSETQ. Germline trimming cut 4 bases from V and 5 bases from J; bases unmatched to any gene: 4. CDR3 sequence: CASSRGQGETEAFF. CDR3 bases: TGCGCCAGCAGCAGGGGACAGGGGGAGACTGAAGCTTTCTTT.

The chain is built from TRBV6-1 and TRBJ1-5; D gene unclear. Per germline, CDR1 MNHNS and CDR2 SASEGT. The CDR3 totals 13 residues. Trimming stripped 4 bases from V and 3 bases from J, with 7 bases between. The CDR3 nucleotides are TGTGCCAGCAGTGGGCAGTACAATCAGCCCCAGCATTTT. It translates to CASSGQYNQPQHF.

The rearrangement links TRBV11-2 to TRBJ2-7; 8 bases align to TRBD1. With V trimmed by 5 bases and J by 5 bases, 5 bases remained unmatched. The CDR3 is 13 amino acids. Germline values: CDR1 SGHAT, CDR2 FQNNGV. This chain's CDR3 is CASSKDRAHEQYF. The DNA for the CDR3 is TGTGCCAGCAGCAAGGACAGGGCCCACGAGCAGTACTTC.

This clone was observed a few times. This chain uses TRBV7-3 with TRBJ1-1, with D perhaps matching TRBD1 (5 bases). The germline CDR1 and CDR2 sequences are SGHTA and FQGTGA. This CDR3 contains 15 residues. Deletions cut 1 base from V and 5 bases from J, with 14 bases between. The CDR3 coding sequence is TGTGCCAGCAGCTTAAGGGGAGGGCGGGGGACTGAAGCTTTCTTT. It is translated as CASSLRGGRGTEAFF. The entire variable domain, with the rest obtained from reference TRBV7-3 and TRBJ1-1, is as follows: GAGVSQTPSNKVTEKGKYVELRCDPISGHTALYWYRQSLGQGPEFLIYFQGTGAADDSGLPNDRFFAVRPEGSVSTLKIQRTERGDSAVYLCASSLRGGRGTEAFFGQGTRLTVV.

The gene calls are TRBV25-1 and TRBJ2-1; 10 bases line up with TRBD2. Losses at the gene ends were 5 bases for V and 4 bases for J; bases not matched to a gene: 8. The CDR3 is made up of 16 amino acids. Germline CDR1 and CDR2: MGHDK and SYGVNS. The CDR3 region has the DNA TGTGCCAGCAGTTCGAGCGGGAGGGCCATTTACAATGAGCAGTTCTTC. Translation gives CASSSSGRAIYNEQFF.

This chain connects TRBV5-6 to TRBJ2-7; a weak D match, TRBD2 (6 bases). The CDR3 is 16 amino acids. Germline lookup yields CDR1 SGHDT and CDR2 YYEEEE. V lost 3 bases and J 2 bases, leaving 18 bases between the germline ends. The CDR3 spells CASSSYGTAPTYEQYF. The CDR3 nucleotides are TGTGCCAGCAGCTCGTACGGGACTGCCCCGACCTACGAGCAGTACTTC. The full variable domain, in which reference TRBV5-6 and TRBJ2-7 provide the parts outside the CDR3, is DAGVTQSPTHLIKTRGQQVTLRCSPKSGHDTVSWYQQALGQGPQFIFQYYEEEERQRGNFPDRFSGHQFPNYSSELNVNALLLGDSALYLCASSSYGTAPTYEQYFGPGTRLTVT.